The entry below gives a single T cell receptor (beta chain) sequence along with its context. The antigen is undetermined. This record belongs to a study of radiotherapy plus CTLA-4 blockade in lung cancer. Study summary: Objective responses emerged in about 20% of patients, and roughly 28% attained disease control.

Regarding the study as a whole: With interferon-beta, early dynamics of blood T cell clones were reported to best predict response. Researchers report tumor-derived TCR clones expanding in blood after radiotherapy plus ipilimumab.

This CDR3 comprises 15 residues. Trimming took 6 bases from V and 2 from J, leaving 16 bases between them. Germline CDR1 and CDR2: LGHNT and FRNRAP. Assay used: immunoSEQ multiplex PCR; TCRdb lists only in-frame clones, some missing. The sample has under 100,000 clones, about 83% seen once; the top ten hold approximately 14%. Chemo-refractory metastatic non-small-cell lung cancer patients received focal radiation with ipilimumab CTLA-4 blockade. The TCR sequence derives from a human donor with non-small cell lung cancer that progressed on radiotherapy plus ipilimumab. V gene TRBV12-5 combines with J gene TRBJ2-5; D may match TRBD1 or TRBD2 (5 bases each). This material consisted of peripheral blood, taken from a patient treated with radiotherapy plus ipilimumab. CDR3: CASGPTGLEQETQYF. For the CDR3, the DNA is TGTGCTAGTGGCCCTACAGGACTCGAGCAAGAGACCCAGTACTTC.